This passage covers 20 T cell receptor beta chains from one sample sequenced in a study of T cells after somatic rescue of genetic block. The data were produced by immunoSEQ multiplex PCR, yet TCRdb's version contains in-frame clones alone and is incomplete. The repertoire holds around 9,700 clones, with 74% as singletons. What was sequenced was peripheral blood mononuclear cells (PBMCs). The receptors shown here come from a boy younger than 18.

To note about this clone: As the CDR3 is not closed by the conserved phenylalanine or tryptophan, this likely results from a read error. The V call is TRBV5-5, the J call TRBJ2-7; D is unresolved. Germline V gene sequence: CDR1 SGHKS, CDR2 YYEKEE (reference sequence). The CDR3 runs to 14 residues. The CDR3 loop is CAGSLLTTGYEQYI. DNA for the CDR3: TGTGCCGGCAGCTTACTAACAACCGGGTACGAGCAGTACATC.

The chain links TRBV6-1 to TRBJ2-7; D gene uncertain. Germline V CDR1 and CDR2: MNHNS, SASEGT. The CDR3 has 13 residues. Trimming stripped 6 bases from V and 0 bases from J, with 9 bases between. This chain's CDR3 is CASRVPSSYEQYF. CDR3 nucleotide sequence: TGTGCCAGCAGGGTGCCGAGCTCCTACGAGCAGTACTTC.

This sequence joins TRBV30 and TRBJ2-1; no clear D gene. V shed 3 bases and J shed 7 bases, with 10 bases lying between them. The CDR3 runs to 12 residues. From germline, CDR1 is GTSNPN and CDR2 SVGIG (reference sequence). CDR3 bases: TGTGCCTGGAGGGCTATGAAAAATGAGCAGTTCTTC. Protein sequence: CAWRAMKNEQFF.

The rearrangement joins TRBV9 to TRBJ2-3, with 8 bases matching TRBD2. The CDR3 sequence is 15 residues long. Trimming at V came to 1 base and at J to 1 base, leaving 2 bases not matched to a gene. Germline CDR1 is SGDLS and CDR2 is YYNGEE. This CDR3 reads CASSVISGGTDTQYF. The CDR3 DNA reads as TGTGCCAGCAGCGTAATTAGCGGGGGCACAGATACGCAGTATTTT.

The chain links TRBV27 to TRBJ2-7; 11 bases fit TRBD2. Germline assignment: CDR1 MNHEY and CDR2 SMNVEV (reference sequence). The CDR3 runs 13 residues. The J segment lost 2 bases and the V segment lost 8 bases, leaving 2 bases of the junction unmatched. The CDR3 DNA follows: TGTGCCAGCGGTAGCGGGAGGGCCTACGAGCAGTACTTC. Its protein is CASGSGRAYEQYF.

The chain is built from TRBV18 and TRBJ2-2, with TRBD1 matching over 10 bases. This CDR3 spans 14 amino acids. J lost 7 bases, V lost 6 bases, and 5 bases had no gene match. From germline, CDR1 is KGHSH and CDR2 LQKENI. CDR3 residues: CASSGQGRIGELFF. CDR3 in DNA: TGTGCCAGCTCGGGACAGGGGAGGATCGGGGAGCTGTTTTTT.

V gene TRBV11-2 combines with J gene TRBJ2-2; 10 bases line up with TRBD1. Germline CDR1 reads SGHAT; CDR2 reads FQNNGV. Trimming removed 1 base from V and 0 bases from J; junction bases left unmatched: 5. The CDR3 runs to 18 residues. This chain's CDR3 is CASSLVPTGGSNTGELFF. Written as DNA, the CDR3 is TGTGCCAGCAGCTTAGTCCCGACAGGGGGCTCGAACACCGGGGAGCTGTTTTTT.

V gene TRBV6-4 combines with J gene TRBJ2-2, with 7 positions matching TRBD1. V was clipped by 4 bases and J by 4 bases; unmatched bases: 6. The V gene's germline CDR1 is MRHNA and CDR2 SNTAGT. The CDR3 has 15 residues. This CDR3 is CASSVNRGTTGELFF. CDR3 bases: TGTGCCAGCAGTGTGAACAGGGGTACCACCGGGGAGCTGTTTTTT.

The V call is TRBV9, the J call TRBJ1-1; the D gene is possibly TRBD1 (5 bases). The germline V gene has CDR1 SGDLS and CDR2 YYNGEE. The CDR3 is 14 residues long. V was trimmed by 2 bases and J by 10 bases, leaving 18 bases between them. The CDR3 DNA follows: TGTGCCAGCAGCGTGACCCCTGGGCAGGGACTAGCTTTCTTT. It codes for CASSVTPGQGLAFF.

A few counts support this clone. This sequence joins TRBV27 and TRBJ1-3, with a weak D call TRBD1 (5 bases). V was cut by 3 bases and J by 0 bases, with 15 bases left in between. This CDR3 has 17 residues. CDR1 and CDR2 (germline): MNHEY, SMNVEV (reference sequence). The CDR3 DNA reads TGTGCCAGCAGTTTCCGGGACCCAAAGGTCTCTGGAAACACCATATATTTT. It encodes CASSFRDPKVSGNTIYF.

This CDR3 reads CASSQLTGVYEQYF. The CDR3 region has the DNA TGTGCCAGCAGCCAATTGACAGGGGTCTACGAGCAGTACTTC. The gene calls are TRBV7-9 and TRBJ2-7, with 8 bases lining up with TRBD1. CDR1 and CDR2 (germline): SEHNR, FQNEAQ (reference sequence). CDR3 length: 14 amino acids. The V segment lost 5 bases and the J segment 3 bases; nucleotides outside the gene matches: 6.

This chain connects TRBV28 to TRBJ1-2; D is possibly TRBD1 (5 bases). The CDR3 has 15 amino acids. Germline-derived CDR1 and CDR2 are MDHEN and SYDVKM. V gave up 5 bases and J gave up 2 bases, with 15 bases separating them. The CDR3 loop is CASSEGILENYGYTF. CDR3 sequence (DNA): TGTGCCAGCAGTGAGGGGATTTTAGAGAACTATGGCTACACCTTC.

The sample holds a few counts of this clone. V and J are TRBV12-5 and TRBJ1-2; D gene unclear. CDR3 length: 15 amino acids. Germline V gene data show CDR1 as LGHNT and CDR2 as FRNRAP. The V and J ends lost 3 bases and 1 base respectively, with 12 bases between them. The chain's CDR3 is CASGFYPTGNYGYTF. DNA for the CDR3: TGTGCTAGTGGTTTTTATCCGACGGGTAACTATGGCTACACCTTC.

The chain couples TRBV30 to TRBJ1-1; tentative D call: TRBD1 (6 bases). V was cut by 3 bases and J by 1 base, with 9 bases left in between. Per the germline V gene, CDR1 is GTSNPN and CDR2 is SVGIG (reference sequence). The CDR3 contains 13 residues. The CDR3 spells CAWSSTGNTEAFF. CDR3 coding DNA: TGTGCCTGGAGCTCGACAGGGAACACTGAAGCTTTCTTT.

CDR3 sequence (DNA): TGCGCCAGCAGCTTTTCCTACGAGCAGTACTTC. Translating gives CASSFSYEQYF. This sequence joins TRBV5-1 and TRBJ2-7; no reliable D call. The CDR3 consists of 11 residues. The germline V gene has CDR1 SGHRS and CDR2 YFSETQ. Between the trimmed V and J ends, which lost 2 bases and 1 base, there was a span of 1 base.

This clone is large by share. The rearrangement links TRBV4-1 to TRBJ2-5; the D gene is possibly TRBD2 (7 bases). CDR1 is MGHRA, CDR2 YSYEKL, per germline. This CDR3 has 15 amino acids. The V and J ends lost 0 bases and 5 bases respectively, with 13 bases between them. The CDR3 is CASSQEGGLRETQYF. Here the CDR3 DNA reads TGCGCCAGCAGCCAAGAGGGGGGGCTACGGGAGACCCAGTACTTC.

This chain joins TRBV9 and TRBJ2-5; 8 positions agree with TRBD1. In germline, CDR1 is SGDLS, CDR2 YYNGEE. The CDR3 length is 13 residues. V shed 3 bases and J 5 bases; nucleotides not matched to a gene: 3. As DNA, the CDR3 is TGTGCCAGCAGCGCGACAGGGGTGGAGACCCAGTACTTC. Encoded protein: CASSATGVETQYF.

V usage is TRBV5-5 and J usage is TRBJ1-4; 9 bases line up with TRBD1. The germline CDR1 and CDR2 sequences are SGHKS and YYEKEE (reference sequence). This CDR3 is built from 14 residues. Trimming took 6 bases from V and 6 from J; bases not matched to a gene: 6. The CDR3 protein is CASNRGLEHEKLFF. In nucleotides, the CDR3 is TGTGCCAGCAACAGGGGGCTGGAGCATGAAAAACTGTTTTTT.

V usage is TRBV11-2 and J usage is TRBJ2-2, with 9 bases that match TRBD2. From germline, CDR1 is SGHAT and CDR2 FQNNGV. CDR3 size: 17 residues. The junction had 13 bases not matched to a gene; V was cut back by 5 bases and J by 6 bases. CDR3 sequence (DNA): TGTGCCAGCAGCCCCTCCAGCGGGAGGTTGGGACCCGGGGAGCTGTTTTTT. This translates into CASSPSSGRLGPGELFF.

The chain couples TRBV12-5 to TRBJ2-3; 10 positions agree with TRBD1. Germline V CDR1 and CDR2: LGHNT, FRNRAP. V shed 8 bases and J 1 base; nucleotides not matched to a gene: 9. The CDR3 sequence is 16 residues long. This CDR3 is CASSGTGARGTDTQYF. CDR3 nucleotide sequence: TGTGCTAGTTCCGGGACAGGGGCGCGCGGCACAGATACGCAGTATTTT.